This is a list of T cell receptor beta chains from one sample in a study of blood T cell repertoires in COVID-19. Sequencing used immunoSEQ multiplex PCR; TCRdb keeps in-frame clones, though not all of them. The sample includes roughly 230,000 clones, about 83% seen only once; the top ten take around 5.9%. Sequenced: peripheral blood. These TCRs come from a human donor in a cohort sampled during active COVID-19. Each CDR3 is given with its conserved first and last residue. A D gene is named only where the DNA matches it firmly. Clone size is shown for a subset of rows, as once, few, many or a class of expanded clone.

V: TRBV5-6; D: TRBD1; size: .; J: TRBJ1-2; CDR3: CASSPETGVVYGYTF; DNA: TGTGCCAGCAGCCCGGAGACAGGGGTAGTCTATGGCTACACCTTC
V: TRBV28; D: TRBD1; size: .; J: TRBJ2-2; CDR3: CASSIYRGHTGELFF; DNA: TGTGCCAGCAGTATTTACAGGGGGCATACCGGGGAGCTGTTTTTT
V: TRBV19; D: TRBD2; size: .; J: TRBJ2-7; CDR3: CASARGVSYEQYF; DNA: TGTGCCAGCGCTCGGGGGGTCTCCTACGAGCAGTACTTC
V: TRBV6-5; D: .; size: .; J: TRBJ1-4; CDR3: CASRTRGEKLFF; DNA: TGTGCCAGCAGAACGCGGGGCGAAAAACTGTTTTTT
V: TRBV19; D: .; size: .; J: TRBJ2-1; CDR3: CASSIRGNEQFF; DNA: TGTGCCAGTAGTATCAGGGGCAATGAGCAGTTCTTC
V: TRBV10-3; D: TRBD1; size: .; J: TRBJ1-2; CDR3: CAITTDRSNGYTF; DNA: TGTGCCATCACCACGGACAGGTCTAATGGCTACACCTTC
V: TRBV6-5; D: .; size: .; J: TRBJ2-1; CDR3: CASQGTLGNEQFF; DNA: TGTGCCAGCCAGGGGACATTGGGAAATGAGCAGTTCTTC
V: TRBV7-9; D: TRBD1; size: .; J: TRBJ1-5; CDR3: CASSPGQGNQPQHF; DNA: TGTGCCAGCAGCCCCGGACAGGGAAATCAGCCCCAGCATTTT
V: TRBV28; D: TRBD1; size: .; J: TRBJ2-6; CDR3: CASATGGRSGANVLTF; DNA: TGTGCCAGCGCGACAGGGGGTAGGTCTGGGGCCAACGTCCTGACTTTC
V: TRBV24-1; D: .; size: .; J: TRBJ1-2; CDR3: CATSALDYGYTF; DNA: TGTGCCACCAGTGCGTTAGACTATGGCTACACCTTC
V: TRBV12-3/TRBV12-4; D: TRBD1; size: .; J: TRBJ2-1; CDR3: CASSFDRGDEQFF; DNA: TGTGCCAGCAGTTTCGACAGGGGCGATGAGCAGTTCTTC
V: TRBV9; D: .; size: .; J: TRBJ2-7; CDR3: CASSVYPGAEQYF; DNA: TGTGCCAGCAGCGTATACCCAGGGGCCGAGCAGTACTTC
V: TRBV6-5; D: .; size: .; J: TRBJ2-7; CDR3: CASRGSSYEQYF; DNA: TGTGCCAGCAGAGGGAGCTCCTACGAGCAGTACTTC
V: TRBV20-1; D: TRBD1; size: .; J: TRBJ1-1; CDR3: CSASLGTGNTEAFF; DNA: TGCAGTGCTAGTTTAGGGACAGGGAACACTGAAGCTTTCTTT
V: TRBV19; D: .; size: .; J: TRBJ1-2; CDR3: CASSIGAVYGYTF; DNA: TGTGCCAGTAGTATAGGGGCAGTCTATGGCTACACCTTC
V: TRBV4-2; D: .; size: .; J: TRBJ1-2; CDR3: CASSQERMSLLRVGYTF; DNA: TGTGCCAGCAGCCAAGAAAGGATGTCCCTTCTGAGGGTTGGCTACACCTTC
V: TRBV28; D: TRBD2; size: .; J: TRBJ2-3; CDR3: CAGQGGDTDTQYF; DNA: TGTGCCGGGCAGGGAGGGGATACAGATACGCAGTATTTT
V: TRBV7-3; D: TRBD2; size: .; J: TRBJ2-3; CDR3: CASSYSGGADTQYF; DNA: TGTGCCAGCAGCTATAGCGGGGGGGCAGATACGCAGTATTTT
V: TRBV5-1; D: .; size: .; J: TRBJ2-7; CDR3: CASSLEMKGYEQYF; DNA: TGCGCCAGCAGCTTGGAAATGAAGGGGTACGAGCAGTACTTC
V: TRBV12-2; D: .; size: .; J: TRBJ2-3; CDR3: CASRNGTSGSTDTQYF; DNA: TGTGCAAGTCGCAATGGGACTAGCGGGAGCACAGATACGCAGTATTTT
V: TRBV7-3; D: TRBD1; size: few; J: TRBJ1-3; CDR3: CASSPGQISGNTIYF; DNA: TGTGCCAGCTCTCCGGGACAGATCTCTGGAAACACCATATATTTT
V: TRBV15; D: TRBD2; size: .; J: TRBJ2-7; CDR3: CATGQERGVFYEQYF; DNA: TGTGCCACCGGACAAGAGCGGGGGGTCTTTTATGAGCAGTACTTC
V: TRBV2; D: TRBD1; size: .; J: TRBJ1-5; CDR3: CASLPMDRDQPQHF; DNA: TGTGCCAGCTTACCCATGGACAGGGATCAGCCCCAGCATTTT